This passage covers 11 T cell receptor beta chains from one sample sequenced in a study of shared clonotypes between healthy human individuals. Generated by immunoSEQ multiplex PCR, the TCRdb table keeps only in-frame clones and is missing some. The sample gives 2 million to 3 million clones, roughly 93% of which show up once; roughly 0.36% is in the top ten. The specimen sequenced was naive CD4+ T cells from PBMCs. Subset described: CD45RA+ positively selected. The receptors here all came from a man between 18 and 35 years old in good health. Some clones in this sample may be carry-over from other donors' samples.

V and J are TRBV6-5 and TRBJ2-1; D is ambiguous. Germline V gene lookup returns CDR1 MNHEY and CDR2 SVGAGI. This CDR3 has 13 amino acids. Trimming removed 5 bases from V and 7 bases from J, with 12 bases in between. CDR3 loop: CASSTRRVNEQFF. Written as DNA, the CDR3 is TGTGCCAGCAGTACTCGCCGAGTAAATGAGCAGTTCTTC.

The genes are TRBV10-3 and TRBJ2-1, with 12 bases that match TRBD2. The V segment lost 3 bases and the J segment 8 bases; nucleotides outside the gene matches: 8. The length of the CDR3 is 16 residues. Germline CDR1 and CDR2: ENHRY and SYGVKD. CDR3 amino acids: CAISEVTSGSWDEQFF. CDR3 DNA sequence: TGTGCCATCAGTGAAGTGACTAGCGGGAGTTGGGATGAGCAGTTCTTC.

This CDR3 is CASIRRLAGEETQYF. The CDR3 nucleotides are TGTGCCAGCATCCGAAGGCTAGCGGGAGAAGAGACCCAGTACTTC. This sequence joins TRBV2 and TRBJ2-5; TRBD2 aligns across 10 bases. Germline V lookup: CDR1 SNHLY, CDR2 FYNNEI. After removal of 7 bases from V and 3 bases from J, the junction contained 8 bases not matched to a gene. The CDR3 consists of 15 residues. The full variable domain, its missing parts supplied by reference TRBV2 and TRBJ2-5, is EPEVTQTPSHQVTQMGQEVILRCVPISNHLYFYWYRQILGQKVEFLVSFYNNEISEKSEIFDDQFSVERPDGSNFTLKIRSTKLEDSAMYFCASIRRLAGEETQYFGPGTRLLVL.

The chain links TRBV7-2 to TRBJ1-5, with D hard to call. Germline V gives CDR1 SGHTA, CDR2 FQGNSA. The CDR3 is 17 amino acids. V was trimmed by 1 base and J by 4 bases, leaving 17 bases between them. The CDR3 DNA reads as TGTGCCAGCAGCTTAGTCTGGAGCCTGAAAGGGAATCAGCCCCAGCATTTT. This codes for CASSLVWSLKGNQPQHF.

The chain is built from TRBV21-1 and TRBJ2-7; the D call TRBD2 from the table was never checked on the DNA. TRBV21-1 is noted as a pseudogene. The CDR3 loop spans 16 amino acids. CDR3 sequence reads: CASSILLAGGPHEQYF. As DNA, the CDR3 is TGTGCCAGCAGCATCCTACTAGCGGGAGGGCCTCACGAGCAGTACTTC.

V is TRBV6-5 and J is TRBJ1-1; TRBD1 is a possible D gene (5 bases). Germline CDR1 MNHEY, CDR2 SVGAGI. There are 15 residues in the CDR3. The V end was cut by 7 bases, the J end by 6 bases, with 21 bases between. In DNA, the CDR3 is TGTGCCAGCACCTCCGCCGGGGCCGGCGGCGCTGAAGCTTTCTTT. It encodes CASTSAGAGGAEAFF.

The rearrangement links TRBV5-1 to TRBJ2-3, with D perhaps TRBD1 (5 bases). V was clipped by 0 bases and J by 1 base, with 12 bases between them. The germline CDR1 and CDR2 sequences are SGHRS and YFSETQ. This CDR3 region has 16 residues. The CDR3 is CASSLEVGAGTDTQYF. CDR3 nucleotides: TGCGCCAGCAGCTTGGAAGTAGGGGCGGGCACAGATACGCAGTATTTT. The full variable domain, rest sourced from reference TRBV5-1 and TRBJ2-3, is KAGVTQTPRYLIKTRGQQVTLSCSPISGHRSVSWYQQTPGQGLQFLFEYFSETQRNKGNFPGRFSGRQFSNSRSEMNVSTLELGDSALYLCASSLEVGAGTDTQYFGPGTRLTVL.

V and J are TRBV19 and TRBJ1-2; 9 bases match TRBD1. J was trimmed by 4 bases and V by 7 bases; bases with no gene match: 7. The CDR3 extends over 14 amino acids. Germline-derived CDR1 and CDR2 are LNHDA and SQIVND (reference sequence). The CDR3 sequence is CASTPDRGFYGYTF. CDR3 DNA: TGTGCCAGTACTCCGGACAGGGGATTCTATGGCTACACCTTC.

J is TRBJ2-1 and V is TRBV9; 7 nucleotides line up with TRBD1. The ends lost 3 bases at V and 2 bases at J; junction bases unmatched: 5. CDR1 and CDR2 (germline): SGDLS, YYNGEE. The CDR3 loop spans 15 amino acids. The CDR3 spells CASSAGQRAYNEQFF. DNA for the CDR3: TGTGCCAGCAGCGCGGGACAGCGAGCCTACAATGAGCAGTTCTTC.

The chain employs TRBV18 and TRBJ2-3; D not resolved. CDR1 is KGHSH, CDR2 LQKENI, per germline. V was trimmed by 0 bases and J by 8 bases, leaving 12 bases between them. This CDR3 has 14 residues. The CDR3: CASSPPAARGTQYF. The CDR3 DNA reads TGTGCCAGCTCACCACCGGCGGCTCGTGGTACGCAGTATTTT.

In its sample, this clone was seen once. The V call is TRBV28, the J call TRBJ2-5; D gene uncertain. This CDR3 is 13 amino acids long. In germline, CDR1 is MDHEN, CDR2 SYDVKM. With 1 base removed from V and 5 bases from J, the gap between germline ends came to 8 bases. In DNA form, the CDR3 reads TGTGCCAGCAGTTTATCCCCCCTGGAGACCCAGTACTTC. This translates into CASSLSPLETQYF.